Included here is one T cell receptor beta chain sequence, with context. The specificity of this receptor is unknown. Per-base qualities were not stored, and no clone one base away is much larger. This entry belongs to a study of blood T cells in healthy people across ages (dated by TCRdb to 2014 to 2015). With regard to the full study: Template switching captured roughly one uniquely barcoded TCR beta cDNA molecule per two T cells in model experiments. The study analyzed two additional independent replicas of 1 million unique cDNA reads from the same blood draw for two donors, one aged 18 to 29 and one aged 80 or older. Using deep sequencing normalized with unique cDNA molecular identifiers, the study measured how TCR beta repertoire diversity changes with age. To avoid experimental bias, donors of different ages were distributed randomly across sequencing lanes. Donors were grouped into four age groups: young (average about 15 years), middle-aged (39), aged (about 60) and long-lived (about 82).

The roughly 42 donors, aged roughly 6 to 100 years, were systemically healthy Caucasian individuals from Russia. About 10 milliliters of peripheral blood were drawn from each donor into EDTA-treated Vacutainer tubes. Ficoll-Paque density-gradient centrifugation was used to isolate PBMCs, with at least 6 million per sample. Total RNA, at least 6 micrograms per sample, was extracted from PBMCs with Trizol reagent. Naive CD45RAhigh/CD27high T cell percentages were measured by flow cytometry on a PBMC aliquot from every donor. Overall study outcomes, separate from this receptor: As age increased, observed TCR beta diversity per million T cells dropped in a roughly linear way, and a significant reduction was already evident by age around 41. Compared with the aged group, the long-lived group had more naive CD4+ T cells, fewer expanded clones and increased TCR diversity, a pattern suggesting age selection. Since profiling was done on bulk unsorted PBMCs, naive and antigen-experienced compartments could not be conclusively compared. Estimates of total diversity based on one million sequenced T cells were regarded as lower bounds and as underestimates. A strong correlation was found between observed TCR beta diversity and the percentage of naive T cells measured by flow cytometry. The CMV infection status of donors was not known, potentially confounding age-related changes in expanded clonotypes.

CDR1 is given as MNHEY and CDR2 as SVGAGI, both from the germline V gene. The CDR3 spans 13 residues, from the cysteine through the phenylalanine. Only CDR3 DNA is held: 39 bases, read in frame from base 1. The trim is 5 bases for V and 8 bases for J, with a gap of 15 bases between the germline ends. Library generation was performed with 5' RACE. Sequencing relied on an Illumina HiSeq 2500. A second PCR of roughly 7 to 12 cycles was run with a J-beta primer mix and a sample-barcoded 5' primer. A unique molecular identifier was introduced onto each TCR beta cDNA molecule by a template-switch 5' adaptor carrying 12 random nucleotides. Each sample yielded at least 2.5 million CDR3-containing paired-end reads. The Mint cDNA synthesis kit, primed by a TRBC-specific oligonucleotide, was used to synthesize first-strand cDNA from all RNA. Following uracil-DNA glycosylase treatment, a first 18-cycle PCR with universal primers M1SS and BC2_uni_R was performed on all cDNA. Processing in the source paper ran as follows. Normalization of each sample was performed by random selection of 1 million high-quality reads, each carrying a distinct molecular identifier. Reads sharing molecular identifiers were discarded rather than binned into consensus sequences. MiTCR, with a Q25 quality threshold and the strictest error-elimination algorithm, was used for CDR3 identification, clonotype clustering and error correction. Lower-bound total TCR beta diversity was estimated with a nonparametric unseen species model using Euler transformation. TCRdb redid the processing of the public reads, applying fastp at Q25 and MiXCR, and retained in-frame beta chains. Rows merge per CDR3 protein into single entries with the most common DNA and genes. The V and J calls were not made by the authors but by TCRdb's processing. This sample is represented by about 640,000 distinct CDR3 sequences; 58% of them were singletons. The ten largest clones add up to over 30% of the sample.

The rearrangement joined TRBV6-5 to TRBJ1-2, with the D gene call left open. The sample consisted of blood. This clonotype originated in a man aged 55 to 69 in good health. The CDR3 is CASSRDRQFGYTF. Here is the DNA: TGTGCCAGCAGTCGGGATCGGCAGTTCGGCTACACCTTC.